This T cell receptor (beta chain) was recorded in a study of blood T cell repertoires in COVID-19. About the study: COVID-19 samples from acute and convalescent phases originated in the United States, Italy and Spain. Sources were T cells, B-cell-depleted T cells, or PBMCs; the material itself was cDNA or gDNA.

Original methodology: Nucleated cell counts were estimated from reference gene primer amplification. Assay used: immunoSEQ multiplex PCR; TCRdb lists only in-frame clones, some missing. The V and J calls and clone size were taken over from that table, and D and trimming were inferred from the DNA. The table shows nearly 300,000 clones, with around 88% occurring only once. The sequence was collected from a woman aged 25 to 39 who had recovered from COVID-19. Sequenced sample: peripheral blood.

For the CDR3, the DNA is TGTGCCAGCAGTTCCAAATTGGACAGGGAGAACACCGGGGAGCTGTTTTTT. Residues: CASSSKLDRENTGELFF. The rearrangement uses TRBV7-9 and TRBJ2-2; 8 nucleotides line up with TRBD1. This CDR3 contains 17 residues. The V gene's germline CDR1 is SEHNR and CDR2 FQNEAQ (reference sequence). After removal of 6 bases from V and 1 base from J, the junction contained 10 bases not matched to a gene.